This T cell receptor beta chain comes out of a study of T cell repertoires in cytomegalovirus infection. Study overall: Matching HLA type, along with CMV infection, was indicated by public TCR beta signatures. Overall study findings and caveats: The response measured ex vivo was dominated by TCR beta clonotypes (HLA-C-restricted and CMV-specific).

One entry per CDR3 protein, called by TCRdb with MiXCR from the reads. The sample has some 920,000 distinct CDR3 sequences; about a third are singletons. This clonotype was recorded a few times. Its antigen is unidentified. The J segment lost 5 bases and the V segment lost 6 bases, leaving 2 bases of the junction unmatched. CDR1 is ENHRY, CDR2 SYGVKD, per germline. The CDR3 spans 14 residues. The TCR comes from a human donor in good health (CMV status not recorded). Some clones in this sample may be carry-over from other donors' samples. The chain is built from TRBV10-3 and TRBJ2-3; 13 nucleotides line up with TRBD2. This specimen was cultured CD8+ T cells from PBMCs, taken from culture after CMV antigen stimulation. CDR3 sequence (DNA): TGTGCCATCAGGGGACTAGCGGGACGAGATACGCAGTATTTT. Protein: CAIRGLAGRDTQYF.